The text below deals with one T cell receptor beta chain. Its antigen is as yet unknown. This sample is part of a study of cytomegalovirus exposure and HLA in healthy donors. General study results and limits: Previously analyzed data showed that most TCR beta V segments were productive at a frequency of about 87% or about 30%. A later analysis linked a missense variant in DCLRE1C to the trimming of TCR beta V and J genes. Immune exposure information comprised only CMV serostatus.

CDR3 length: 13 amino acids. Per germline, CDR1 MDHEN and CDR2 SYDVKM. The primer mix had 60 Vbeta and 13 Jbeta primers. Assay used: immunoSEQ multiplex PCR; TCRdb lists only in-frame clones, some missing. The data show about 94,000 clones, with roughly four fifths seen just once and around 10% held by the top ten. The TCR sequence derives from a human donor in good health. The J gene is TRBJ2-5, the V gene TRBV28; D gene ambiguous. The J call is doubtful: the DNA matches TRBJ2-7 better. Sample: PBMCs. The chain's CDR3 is CASSLAQSHEQYF. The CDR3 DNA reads TGTGCCAGCAGTTTAGCACAGAGCCACGAGCAGTACTTC.